This TCR beta chain emerged from a study of human T cells and chemical hapten exposure. Each CDR3 protein gets one entry after TCRdb re-called the RACE reads with MiXCR. The data hold 180,000 or so distinct CDR3 sequences, with roughly 30% observed a single time. In its sample, this clonotype was seen a few times. This CDR3 region has 16 residues. Trimming pared 4 bases from V and 1 base from J, leaving 15 bases between. Germline V gene data show CDR1 as SGHKS and CDR2 as YYEKEE (reference sequence). Time point indicated: pre-sensitization, week 0. The treatment: therapeutic diphenylcyclopropenone sensitization with weekly scalp DPC.

The J gene is TRBJ1-5, the V gene TRBV5-5; no clear D. Material: whole blood, obtained in connection with sensitization to the hapten diphenylcyclopropenone (DPC). The sequence derives from a woman in her 30s with alopecia areata. Some clones in this sample may be carry-over from other donors' samples. The CDR3, as DNA: TGTGCCAGCAGCCCGGCAGGTTTCGAAAGCAATCAGCCCCAGCATTTT. This encodes CASSPAGFESNQPQHF.